Listed below are T cell receptor beta chains from one sample, sequenced in a study of T-cell memory formation after mild COVID-19. MiXCR, run by TCRdb on the 5' RACE reads, gives a single entry per CDR3 protein. The sample lists almost 550,000 distinct CDR3 sequences, just over 20% occurring once. Sequences were obtained from PBMCs or a T cell subset sorted from them (not recorded which). Every receptor here comes from an adult woman who had mild COVID-19 (a few samples of this study predate the infection). Cell type and time point are not known. CDR3s leave out the opening cysteine and the closing phenylalanine or tryptophan. The size of a clone is reported for some rows only, either as once, few or many, or as a class for expanded clones.

clone_size j_call v_call cdr3_aa
- TRBJ1-1 TRBV6-2/TRBV6-3 ASSYRGLLNTEAF
few TRBJ1-5 TRBV24-1 ATSDTTRPFQPQH
- TRBJ1-1 TRBV10-3 AMRTGDVTEAF
few TRBJ1-1 TRBV29-1 SVGVATEAF
- TRBJ2-1 TRBV20-1 SAPGAGTISYNEQF
- TRBJ2-3 TRBV5-1 ASSAEYPNTDTQY
- TRBJ2-7 TRBV20-1 SAREGGGAYREQY
few TRBJ2-5 TRBV4-2 ASSQRQGLRETQY
- TRBJ1-1 TRBV4-1 ASSKEERENTEAF
few TRBJ2-1 TRBV6-2/TRBV6-3 ASSYSGAGHS
- TRBJ2-3 TRBV6-5 ASSYGSQGGPDTQY
- TRBJ2-1 TRBV27 ASSVGTNNNEQF
few TRBJ2-7 TRBV4-2 ASSQVQGVPYEQY
- TRBJ2-2 TRBV20-1 SARPQGANTGELF
few TRBJ2-7 TRBV7-9 ASSPALRSSYEQY
- TRBJ2-7 TRBV7-2 ASSFFSGTGFYEQY
- TRBJ2-5 TRBV4-1 ASSQVEVSTSGEQETQY
- TRBJ2-1 TRBV2 ASRRLAGVDEQF
few TRBJ2-1 TRBV6-5 ASSYYAGGHNEQF
few TRBJ1-1 TRBV5-1 ASSYEGARNTEAF
- TRBJ1-5 TRBV3-1 ASSQDYPGGNQPQH
- TRBJ2-3 TRBV7-3 ASSLRGGAVDTQY
few TRBJ2-3 TRBV10-3 AISPGQEGTDTQY
- TRBJ2-7 TRBV6-5 ASRPRTGAPYEQY
- TRBJ2-3 TRBV7-9 ASSLGTGERVDTQY
few TRBJ2-2 TRBV7-8 ASSSQGRDTGELF
many TRBJ2-3 TRBV9 ASSVEAQLRTDTQY
few TRBJ1-1 TRBV24-1 ATSDWGFDEAF
few TRBJ2-5 TRBV29-1 SVGYTGKETQY
- TRBJ2-1 TRBV5-5 ASSLEVSGYNEQF
- TRBJ2-3 TRBV7-9 ASSFSGGDTDTQY
few TRBJ1-5 TRBV7-2 ASSPQWAYPQPQH
- TRBJ2-7 TRBV6-2/TRBV6-3 ASSPDTPRWGYEQY
- TRBJ2-3 TRBV3-1 ASSQVGTSGGTDTQY
- TRBJ2-7 TRBV9 ASSVAPTVAGAYEQY
- TRBJ2-2 TRBV7-9 ASRREDNTGELF
once TRBJ2-7 TRBV6-4 ASSDLYHEQY
few TRBJ2-3 TRBV4-1 ASSHRPSGASPTDTQY